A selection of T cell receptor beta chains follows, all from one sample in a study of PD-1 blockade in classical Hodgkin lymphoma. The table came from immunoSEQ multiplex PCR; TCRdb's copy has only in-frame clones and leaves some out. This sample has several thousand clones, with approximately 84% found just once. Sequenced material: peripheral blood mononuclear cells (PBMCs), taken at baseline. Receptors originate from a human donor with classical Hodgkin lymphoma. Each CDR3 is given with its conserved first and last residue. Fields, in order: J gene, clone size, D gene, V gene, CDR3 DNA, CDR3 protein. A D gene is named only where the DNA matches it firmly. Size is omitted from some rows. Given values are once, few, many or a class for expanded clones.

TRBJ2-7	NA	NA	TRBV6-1	TGTGCCAGCAGGGACCATTACGAGCAGTACTTC	CASRDHYEQYF
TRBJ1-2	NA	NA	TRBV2	TGTGCCAGCAGTGAAGATTGGCGTAATTTCCGGGATGGCTACACCTTC	CASSEDWRNFRDGYTF
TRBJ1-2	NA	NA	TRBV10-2	TGCGCCAGCAGTGAGAGGGGGTACGATGGCTACACCTTC	CASSERGYDGYTF
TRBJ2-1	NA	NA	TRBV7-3	TGTGCCAGCAGCGGGCCCAAAGGGGGTAATGAGCAGTTCTTC	CASSGPKGGNEQFF
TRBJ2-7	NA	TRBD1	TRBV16	TGTGCCAGCAGCTCGATGGGGACAGGGGGCTACGAGCAGTACTTC	CASSSMGTGGYEQYF
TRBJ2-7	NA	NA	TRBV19	TGTGCCAGTAGCCATACAGGGTCCTACGAGCAGTACTTC	CASSHTGSYEQYF
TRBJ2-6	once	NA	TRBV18	TGTGCCAGCTCTTCTGGGGCTGGGGCCAACGTCCTGACTTTC	CASSSGAGANVLTF
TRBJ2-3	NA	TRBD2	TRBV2	TGTGCCAGCAGTGAAGGAGGACTAGCGGGAGGGCCTGCGACAGATACGCAGTATTTT	CASSEGGLAGGPATDTQYF
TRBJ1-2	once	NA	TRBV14	TGTGCCAGCAGCCAAGGAGGATGGGAAGGCTACACCTTC	CASSQGGWEGYTF
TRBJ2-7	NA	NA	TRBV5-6	TGTGCCAGCAGCTTGGGGCAGGACCCATACGAGCAGTACTTC	CASSLGQDPYEQYF
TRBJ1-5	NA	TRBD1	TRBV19	TGTGCCAGTAAGGACAGGGGAAGCAATCAGCCCCAGCATTTT	CASKDRGSNQPQHF
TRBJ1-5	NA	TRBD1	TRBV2	TGTGCCAGCTTTGGGGGACAGGGGATGTTGGGCGCGGCCCAGCATTTT	CASFGGQGMLGAAQHF
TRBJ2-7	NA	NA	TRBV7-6	TGTGCCAGCAGCTTAGGAACGGAAGCCTACGAGCAGTACTTC	CASSLGTEAYEQYF
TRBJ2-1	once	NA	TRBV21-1	TGTGCCAGCAGCTTCACGAGGGACAGGGGGAACCTTGAGCAGTTCTTC	CASSFTRDRGNLEQFF
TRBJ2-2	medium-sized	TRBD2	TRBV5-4	TGTGCCAGCAGCCCCGTTGATAGCGGGGTAACCGGGGAGCTGTTTTTT	CASSPVDSGVTGELFF
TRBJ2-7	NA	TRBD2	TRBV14	TGTGCCAGCAGCCAAGGGCTAGCGGGAGCCCATGGGGACGAGCAGTACTTC	CASSQGLAGAHGDEQYF
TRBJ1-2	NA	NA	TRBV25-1	TGTGCCAGCAGTGCCTCAGGGAATAACTATGGCTACACCTTC	CASSASGNNYGYTF
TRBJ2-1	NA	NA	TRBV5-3	TGTGCGGGTCCTGGAAGCAATGAGCAGTTCTTC	CAGPGSNEQFF
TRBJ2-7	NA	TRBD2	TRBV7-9	TGTGCCAGCAGCCAAGAGGGGACTAGGTCTTACGAGCAGTACTTC	CASSQEGTRSYEQYF
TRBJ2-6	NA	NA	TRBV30	TGTGCCTGGAGTGTGGGACACTCTGGGGCCAACGTCCTGACTTTC	CAWSVGHSGANVLTF
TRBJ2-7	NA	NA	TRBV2	TGTGCCAGCAGTGAAAGGTCAGGGCCTAGCTCCTACGAGCAGTACTTC	CASSERSGPSSYEQYF
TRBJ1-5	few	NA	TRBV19	TGTGCCAGTAATGAGAGAACGCAGCCCCAGCATTTT	CASNERTQPQHF
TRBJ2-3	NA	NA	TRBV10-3	TGTGCCATCAGTGAGTCGACTCGTGGAGGGCGACGGACAGATACGCAGTATTTT	CAISESTRGGRRTDTQYF
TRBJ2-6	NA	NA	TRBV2	TGTGCCAGCAGTGCCAGGGGATCCGGGGCCAACGTCCTGACTTTC	CASSARGSGANVLTF
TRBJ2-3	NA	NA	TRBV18	TGTGCCAGCTCACCGAGTCAGGGATCTTTAGATACGCAGTATTTT	CASSPSQGSLDTQYF
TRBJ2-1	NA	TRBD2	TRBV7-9	TGTGCCAGCCTTTTAGCTCCCAGCGGGAGGCCCAACAATGAGCAGTTCTTC	CASLLAPSGRPNNEQFF
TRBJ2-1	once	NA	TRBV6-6	TGTGCCAGCAGTCAGACCGGGACAAACAATGAGCAGTTCTTC	CASSQTGTNNEQFF
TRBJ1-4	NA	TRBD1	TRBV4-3	TGCGCCAGCAGCTTGTGGACAGGGGCGAATGAAAAACTGTTTTTT	CASSLWTGANEKLFF
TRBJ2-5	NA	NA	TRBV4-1	TGCGCCAGCAGCCAAGATCGGGGTGGCAGTTCAAGAGCCCAGTACTTC	CASSQDRGGSSRAQYF
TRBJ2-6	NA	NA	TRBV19	TGTGCCAGTAGTCCGCGGGACACCTACTCTGGGGCCAACGTCCTGACTTTC	CASSPRDTYSGANVLTF
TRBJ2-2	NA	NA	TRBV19	TGTGCCAGTAGTACCGGGACAACGAACACCGGGGAGCTGTTTTTT	CASSTGTTNTGELFF
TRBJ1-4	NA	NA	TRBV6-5	TGTGCCAGCATCACCGGGACACGGGGCGGAAAACTGTTTTTT	CASITGTRGGKLFF
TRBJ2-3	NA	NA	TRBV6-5	TGTGCCAGCATTGGAGGGCCCGCAGATACGCAGTATTTT	CASIGGPADTQYF
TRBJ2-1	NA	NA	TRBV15	TGTGCCACCAGCGTTTCGGGGTTCAATGAGCAGTTCTTC	CATSVSGFNEQFF
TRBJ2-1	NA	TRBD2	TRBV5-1	TGCGCCAGCAGCTCCCGGACTAGCGGGAGCAATGAGCAGTTCTTC	CASSSRTSGSNEQFF
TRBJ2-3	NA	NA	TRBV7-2	TGTGCCAGCAGCTATACTAGCACAGATACGCAGTATTTT	CASSYTSTDTQYF